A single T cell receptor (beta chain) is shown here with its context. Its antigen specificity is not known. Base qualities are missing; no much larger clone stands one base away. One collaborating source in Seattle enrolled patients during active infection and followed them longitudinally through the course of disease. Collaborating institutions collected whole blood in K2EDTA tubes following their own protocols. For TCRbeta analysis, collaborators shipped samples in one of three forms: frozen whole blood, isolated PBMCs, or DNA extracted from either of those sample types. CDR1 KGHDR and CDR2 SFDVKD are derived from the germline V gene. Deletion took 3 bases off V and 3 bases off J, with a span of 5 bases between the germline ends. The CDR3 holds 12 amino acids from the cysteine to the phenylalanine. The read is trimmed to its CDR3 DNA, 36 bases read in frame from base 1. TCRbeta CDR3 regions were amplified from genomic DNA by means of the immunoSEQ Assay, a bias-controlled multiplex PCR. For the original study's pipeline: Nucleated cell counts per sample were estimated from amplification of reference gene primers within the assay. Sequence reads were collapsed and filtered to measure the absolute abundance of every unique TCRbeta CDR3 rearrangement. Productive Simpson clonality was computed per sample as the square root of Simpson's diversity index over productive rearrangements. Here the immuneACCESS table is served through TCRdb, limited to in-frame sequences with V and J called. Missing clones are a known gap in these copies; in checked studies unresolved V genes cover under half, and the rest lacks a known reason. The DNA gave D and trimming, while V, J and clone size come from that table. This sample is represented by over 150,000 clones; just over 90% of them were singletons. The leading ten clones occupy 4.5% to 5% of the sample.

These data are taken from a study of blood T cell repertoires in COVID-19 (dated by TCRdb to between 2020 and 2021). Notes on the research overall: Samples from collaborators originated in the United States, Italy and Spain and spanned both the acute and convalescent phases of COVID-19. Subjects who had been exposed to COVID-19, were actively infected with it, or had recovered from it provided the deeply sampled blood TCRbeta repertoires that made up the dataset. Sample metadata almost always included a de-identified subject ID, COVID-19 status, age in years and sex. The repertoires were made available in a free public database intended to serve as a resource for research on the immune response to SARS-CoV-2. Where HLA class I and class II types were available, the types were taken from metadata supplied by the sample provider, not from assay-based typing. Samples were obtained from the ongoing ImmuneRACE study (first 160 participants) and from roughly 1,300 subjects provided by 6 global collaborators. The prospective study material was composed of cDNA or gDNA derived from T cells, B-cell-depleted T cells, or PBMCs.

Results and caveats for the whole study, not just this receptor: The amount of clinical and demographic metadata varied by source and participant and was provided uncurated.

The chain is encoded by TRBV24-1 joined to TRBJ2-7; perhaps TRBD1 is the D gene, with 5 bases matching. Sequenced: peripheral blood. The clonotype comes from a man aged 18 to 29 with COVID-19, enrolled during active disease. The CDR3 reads CATSDRGYEQYF. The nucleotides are TGTGCCACCAGTGATAGGGGCTACGAGCAGTACTTC.